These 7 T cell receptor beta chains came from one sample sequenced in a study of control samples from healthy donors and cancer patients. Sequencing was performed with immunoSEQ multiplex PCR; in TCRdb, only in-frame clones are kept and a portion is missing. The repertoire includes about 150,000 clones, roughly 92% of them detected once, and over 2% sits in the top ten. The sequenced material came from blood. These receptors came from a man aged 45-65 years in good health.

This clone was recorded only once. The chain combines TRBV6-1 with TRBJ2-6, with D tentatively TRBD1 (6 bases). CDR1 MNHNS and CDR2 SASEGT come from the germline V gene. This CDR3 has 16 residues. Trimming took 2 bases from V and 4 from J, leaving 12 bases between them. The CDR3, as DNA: TGTGCCAGCAGTGAACCCAGGGGTGCGGGGGCCAACGTCCTGACTTTC. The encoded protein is CASSEPRGAGANVLTF.

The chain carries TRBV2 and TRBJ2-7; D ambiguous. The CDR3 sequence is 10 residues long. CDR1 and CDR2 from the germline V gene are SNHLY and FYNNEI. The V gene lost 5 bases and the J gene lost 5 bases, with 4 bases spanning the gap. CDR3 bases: TGTGCCAGCAGTTACAACGAGCAGTACTTC. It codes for CASSYNEQYF.

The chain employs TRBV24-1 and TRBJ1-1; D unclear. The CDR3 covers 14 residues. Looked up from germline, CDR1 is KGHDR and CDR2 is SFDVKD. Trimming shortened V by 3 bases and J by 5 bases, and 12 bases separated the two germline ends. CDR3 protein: CATSDGRGRTEAFF. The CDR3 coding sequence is TGTGCCACCAGTGATGGTCGGGGAAGGACTGAAGCTTTCTTT.

This CDR3 reads CASSLLGSGQGDEQYF. The CDR3 DNA follows: TGTGCCAGCAGCTTATTAGGTTCGGGACAGGGTGACGAGCAGTACTTC. The genes are TRBV7-9 and TRBJ2-7, with 9 bases matching TRBD1. The germline V gene encodes CDR1 SEHNR and CDR2 FQNEAQ (reference sequence). This CDR3 has 16 residues. With 2 bases clipped from V and 5 bases from J, the junction kept 10 bases outside the gene matches.

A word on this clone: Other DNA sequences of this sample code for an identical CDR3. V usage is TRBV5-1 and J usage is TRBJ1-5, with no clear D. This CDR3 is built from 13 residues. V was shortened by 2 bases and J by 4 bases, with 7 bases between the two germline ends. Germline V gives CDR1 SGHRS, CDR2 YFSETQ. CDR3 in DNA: TGCGCCAGCAGCTTCGACCTAAATCAGCCCCAGCATTTT. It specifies CASSFDLNQPQHF.

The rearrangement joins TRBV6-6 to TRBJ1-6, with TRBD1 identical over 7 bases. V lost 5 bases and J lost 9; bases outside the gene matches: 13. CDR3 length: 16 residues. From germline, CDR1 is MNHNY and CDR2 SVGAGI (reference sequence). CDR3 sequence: CASSPIKRDSLSPLHF. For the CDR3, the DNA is TGTGCCAGCAGTCCAATTAAACGGGACAGTCTTTCACCCCTCCACTTT.

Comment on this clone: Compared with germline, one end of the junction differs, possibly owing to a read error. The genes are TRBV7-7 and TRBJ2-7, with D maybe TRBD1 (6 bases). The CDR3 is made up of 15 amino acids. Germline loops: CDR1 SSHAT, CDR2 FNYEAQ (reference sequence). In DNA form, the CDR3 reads TGTGCTAGCAGCTTAGATACCACAGGGTCCGGCGAGCAGTACTTC. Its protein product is CASSLDTTGSGEQYF.